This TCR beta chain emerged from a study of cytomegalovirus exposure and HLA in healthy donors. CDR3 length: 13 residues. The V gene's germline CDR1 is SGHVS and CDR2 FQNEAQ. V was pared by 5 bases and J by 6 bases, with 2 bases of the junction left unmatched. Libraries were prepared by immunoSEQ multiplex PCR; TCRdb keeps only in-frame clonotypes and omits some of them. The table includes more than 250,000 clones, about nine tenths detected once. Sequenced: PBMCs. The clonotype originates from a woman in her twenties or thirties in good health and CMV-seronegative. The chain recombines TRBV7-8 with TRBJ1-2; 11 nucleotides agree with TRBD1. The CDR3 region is CASSTGQGDGYTF. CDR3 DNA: TGTGCCAGCAGCACGGGACAGGGGGATGGCTACACCTTC.